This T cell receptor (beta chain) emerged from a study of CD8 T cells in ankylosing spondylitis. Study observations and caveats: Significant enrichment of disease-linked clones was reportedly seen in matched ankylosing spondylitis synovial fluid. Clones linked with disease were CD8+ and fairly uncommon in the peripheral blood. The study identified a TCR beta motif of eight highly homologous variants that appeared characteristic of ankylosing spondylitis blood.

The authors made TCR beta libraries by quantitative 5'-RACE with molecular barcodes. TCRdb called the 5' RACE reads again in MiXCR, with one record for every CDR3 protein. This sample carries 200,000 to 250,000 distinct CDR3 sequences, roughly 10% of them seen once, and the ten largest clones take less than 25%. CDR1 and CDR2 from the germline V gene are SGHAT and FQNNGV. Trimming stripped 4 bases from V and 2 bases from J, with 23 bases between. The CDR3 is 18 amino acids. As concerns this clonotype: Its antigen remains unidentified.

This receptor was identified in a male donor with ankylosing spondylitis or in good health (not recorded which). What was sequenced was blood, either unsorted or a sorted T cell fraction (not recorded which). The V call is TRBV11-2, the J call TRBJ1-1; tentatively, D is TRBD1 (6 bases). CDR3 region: CASSSAGDLRNSNTEAFF. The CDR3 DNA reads TGTGCCAGCAGCTCCGCAGGGGACTTAAGAAATTCTAACACTGAAGCTTTCTTT.